This TCR beta chain was sequenced for a study of regulatory T cells in long-lasting Graves disease. This clonotype showed up just a few times. This CDR3 is 15 amino acids long. V shed 5 bases and J shed 1 base, with 17 bases lying between them. Germline CDR1 DFQATT, CDR2 SNEGSKA (reference sequence). Assembly of TCR beta libraries relied on iRepertoire HTBI primers together with Arm-PCR of CDR3 regions. TCRdb re-called the multiplex PCR reads through MiXCR, storing one row per CDR3 protein. Of over 500,000 distinct CDR3 sequences in the sample, 15% to 20% were seen once. The time point: newly diagnosed GD, antithyroid drugs for less than 3 months. The TCR library used RNA extracted from PBMCs. The sample was also reused in another study, on T cells in Graves' hyperthyroidism and ophthalmopathy.

This sequence was found in a man aged 18 to 30 with Graves disease. Here the sequenced sample was peripheral blood mononuclear cells (PBMCs), taken at new diagnosis, from a patient treated with antithyroid drugs. V usage is TRBV20-1 and J usage is TRBJ1-2; D may be TRBD1 (6 bases). CDR3 bases: TGCAGTGCTCAAAACGCGGGGGGCAATAACTATGGCTACACCTTC. Translation gives CSAQNAGGNNYGYTF.